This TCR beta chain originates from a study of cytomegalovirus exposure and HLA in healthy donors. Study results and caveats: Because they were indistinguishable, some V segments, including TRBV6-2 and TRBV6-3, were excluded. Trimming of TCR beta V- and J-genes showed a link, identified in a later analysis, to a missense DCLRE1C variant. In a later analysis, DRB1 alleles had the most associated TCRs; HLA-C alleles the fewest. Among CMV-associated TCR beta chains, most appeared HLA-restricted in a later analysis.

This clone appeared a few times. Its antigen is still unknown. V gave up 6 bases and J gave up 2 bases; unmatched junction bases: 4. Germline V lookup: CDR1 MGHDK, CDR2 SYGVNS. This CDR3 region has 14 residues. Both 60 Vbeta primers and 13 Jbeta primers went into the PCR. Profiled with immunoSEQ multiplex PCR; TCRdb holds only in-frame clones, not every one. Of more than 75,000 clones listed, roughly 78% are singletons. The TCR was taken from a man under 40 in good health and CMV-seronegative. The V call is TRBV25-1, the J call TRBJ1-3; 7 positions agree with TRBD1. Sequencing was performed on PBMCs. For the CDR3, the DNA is TGTGCCAGCAGCAGGGGGAGAACTGGAAACACCATATATTTT. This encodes CASSRGRTGNTIYF.